This TCR beta chain came from a study of blood T cells in healthy people across ages. Whole-study results and caveats: Greater diversity and more naive CD4+ cells were seen in long-lived donors than in aged donors. Age showed a roughly linear inverse relationship with TCR beta diversity per million T cells.

Losses at the gene ends were 10 bases for V and 3 bases for J; bases not matched to a gene: 23. The CDR3 spans 18 residues. Looked up from germline, CDR1 is SGHNT and CDR2 is YENEEA. Combining a sample-barcoded 5' primer with a J-beta primer mix, a second PCR ran for about 7 to 12 cycles. TCRdb recomputed calls from the 5' RACE reads with MiXCR, one row per CDR3 protein. The table records 1.2 million to 1.5 million distinct CDR3 sequences, roughly 45% of them present only once. This clonotype was picked up one time. Its antigen is not known. This sequence originates from a woman under 30 in good health. This rearrangement joins TRBV11-3 to TRBJ1-1; 7 bases line up with TRBD1. The specimen sequenced was blood. The CDR3 coding sequence is TGTGCCACCAAAAAAACCCCTTCCGCGACAGGGATAGACACTGAAGCTTTCTTT. This translates into CATKKTPSATGIDTEAFF.